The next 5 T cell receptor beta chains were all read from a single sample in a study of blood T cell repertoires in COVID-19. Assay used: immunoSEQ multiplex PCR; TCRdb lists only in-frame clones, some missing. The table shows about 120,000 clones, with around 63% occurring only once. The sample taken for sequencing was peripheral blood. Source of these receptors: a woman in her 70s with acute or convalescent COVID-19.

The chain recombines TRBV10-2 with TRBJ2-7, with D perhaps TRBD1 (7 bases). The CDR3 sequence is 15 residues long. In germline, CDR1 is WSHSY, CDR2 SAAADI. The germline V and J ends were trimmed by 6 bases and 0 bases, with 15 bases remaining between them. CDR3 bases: TGCGCCAGCAGGAGGCAGGGGGGAGACTCCTACGAGCAGTACTTC. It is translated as CASRRQGGDSYEQYF.

The CDR3 sequence: CATYTGLSILEAFF. The CDR3, as DNA: TGTGCCACTTATACTGGGCTTTCCATCCTTGAAGCTTTCTTT. The chain has TRBV19 and TRBJ1-1; no clear D. CDR3 length: 14 amino acids. Germline V gene lookup returns CDR1 LNHDA and CDR2 SQIVND (reference sequence). Trimming took 10 bases from V and 7 from J, leaving 22 bases between them. Combining the CDR3 with reference TRBV19 and TRBJ1-1 gives the whole variable domain DGGITQSPKYLFRKEGQNVTLSCEQNLNHDAMYWYRQDPGQGLRLIYYSQIVNDFQKGDIAEGYSVSREKKESFPLTVTSAQKNPTAFYLCATYTGLSILEAFFGQGTRLTVV.

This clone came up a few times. CDR3 in DNA: TGTGCCAGCTCACCAAACCAGGGCCCCTCTAACTATGGCTACACCTTC. Encoded protein: CASSPNQGPSNYGYTF. The chain carries TRBV18 and TRBJ1-2, with D possibly being TRBD1 (5 bases). The CDR3 has 16 amino acids. V was pared by 2 bases and J by 0 bases, with 13 bases between. Germline loops: CDR1 KGHSH, CDR2 LQKENI.

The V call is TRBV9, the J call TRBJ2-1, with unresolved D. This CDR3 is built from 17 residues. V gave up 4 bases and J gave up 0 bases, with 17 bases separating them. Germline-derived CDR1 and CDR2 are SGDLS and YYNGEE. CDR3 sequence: CASSKTLHPSSYNEQFF. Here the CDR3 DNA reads TGTGCCAGCAGCAAGACCCTGCATCCTAGCTCCTACAATGAGCAGTTCTTC.

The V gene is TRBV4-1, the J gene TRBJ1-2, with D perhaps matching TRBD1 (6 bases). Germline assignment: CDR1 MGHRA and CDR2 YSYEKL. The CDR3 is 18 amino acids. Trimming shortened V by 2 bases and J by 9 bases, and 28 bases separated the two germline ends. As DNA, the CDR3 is TGCGCCAGCAGCCAAATCAGAACCCAAATTCCAGGGGAGCGAAGCTACACCTTC. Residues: CASSQIRTQIPGERSYTF.